The entry below describes one TCR beta chain. Its antigen is still unknown. CDR1 and CDR2 (germline): SGHDT, YYEEEE. This CDR3 has 15 residues. The V end was cut by 2 bases, the J end by 6 bases, with 14 bases between. Amplification used 60 Vbeta primers and 13 Jbeta primers. The assay was immunoSEQ multiplex PCR, and TCRdb's table has in-frame clones only and misses some. This sample's table has roughly 120,000 clones. This specimen comes from a study of cytomegalovirus exposure and HLA in healthy donors. Study-level findings and limits: Several of the most significant clusters appeared linked to common viral pathogens, based on a later analysis. Associated with cytomegalovirus, according to the listing, were some 180 TCR beta chains.

The TCR originated in a man in his late teens or twenties in good health and CMV-seronegative. The chain recombines TRBV5-6 with TRBJ2-2, with D tentatively TRBD1 (6 bases). The sample comprised PBMCs. The CDR3 sequence: CASSFTGFWAGELFF. The CDR3 region has the DNA TGTGCCAGCAGCTTTACAGGGTTTTGGGCCGGGGAGCTGTTTTTT.